This T cell receptor beta chain was sequenced in a study of response to subunit inactivated influenza vaccine. The table lists this clonotype with a few counts. Antigen unknown. Study-wide findings and caveats: That few new T cells are recruited by each seasonal influenza vaccination was the authors' suggestion.

MiXCR, run by TCRdb on the RT-PCR reads, gives a single entry per CDR3 protein. The sample lists some 190,000 distinct CDR3 sequences, around 14% occurring once. CDR1 is SGHRS and CDR2 is YFSETQ in the germline V gene. V was cut by 0 bases and J by 0 bases, with 6 bases left in between. This CDR3 region has 14 residues. The sequence came from a man aged 50-59 years who received an inactivated influenza vaccine. The sample consisted of CD8+ T cells sorted from PBMCs, taken 4 to 6 days after vaccination. The chain couples TRBV5-1 to TRBJ1-1; no reliable D call. CDR3 region: CASSLATVNTEAFF. CDR3 bases: TGCGCCAGCAGCTTGGCCACCGTGAACACTGAAGCTTTCTTT.